These T cell receptor beta chains were read from a single sample in a study of cytomegalovirus exposure and HLA in healthy donors. Clones were read by immunoSEQ multiplex PCR, and TCRdb kept only the in-frame ones, dropping some. This table holds some 100,000 clones, about three quarters found once. The sequenced sample consisted of PBMCs. The receptors here all came from a woman between 40 and 55 years old in good health and CMV-seropositive. Both conserved end residues are part of each CDR3. Each record gives: V gene, D gene, CDR3 length, clone size, J gene, CDR3 protein, CDR3 DNA. D genes are given only for firm matches. Clone sizes are given selectively: once, few, many, or a class where the clone is expanded.

v_gene: TRBV7-2
d_gene: NA
len: 14
abundance: NA
j_gene: TRBJ1-1
CDR3aa: CASRRGQTNTEAFF
CDR3nt: TGTGCCAGCAGAAGGGGACAAACGAACACTGAAGCTTTCTTT

v_gene: TRBV28
d_gene: NA
len: 13
abundance: NA
j_gene: TRBJ2-7
CDR3aa: CASSPQSTYEQYF
CDR3nt: TGTGCCAGCAGTCCCCAAAGCACCTACGAGCAGTACTTC

v_gene: TRBV7-9
d_gene: NA
len: 15
abundance: NA
j_gene: TRBJ1-2
CDR3aa: CASSLEAAGDYGYTF
CDR3nt: TGTGCCAGCAGCTTGGAGGCCGCGGGGGACTATGGCTACACCTTC

v_gene: TRBV5-4
d_gene: NA
len: 11
abundance: NA
j_gene: TRBJ2-5
CDR3aa: CASSLFGTQYF
CDR3nt: TGTGCCAGCAGCTTATTCGGGACCCAGTACTTC

v_gene: TRBV15
d_gene: TRBD1
len: 16
abundance: NA
j_gene: TRBJ2-7
CDR3aa: CATSRVLDRGVYEQYF
CDR3nt: TGTGCCACCAGCAGGGTCTTGGACAGGGGAGTATACGAGCAGTACTTC

v_gene: TRBV30
d_gene: NA
len: 12
abundance: NA
j_gene: TRBJ1-1
CDR3aa: CAWYGGYTEAFF
CDR3nt: TGTGCCTGGTATGGGGGCTACACTGAAGCTTTCTTT

v_gene: TRBV5-6
d_gene: NA
len: 17
abundance: NA
j_gene: TRBJ2-4
CDR3aa: CASSPPSSGVAKNIQYF
CDR3nt: TGTGCCAGCAGCCCACCCTCCAGCGGTGTCGCCAAAAACATTCAGTACTTC

v_gene: TRBV5-1
d_gene: TRBD1
len: 14
abundance: NA
j_gene: TRBJ1-1
CDR3aa: CASSGGQGNTEAFF
CDR3nt: TGCGCCAGCAGCGGGGGACAGGGGAACACTGAAGCTTTCTTT

v_gene: TRBV23-1
d_gene: NA
len: 11
abundance: NA
j_gene: TRBJ1-1
CDR3aa: CASNRDRGAFF
CDR3nt: TGCGCCAGCAACCGGGATCGTGGAGCTTTCTTT

v_gene: TRBV5-5
d_gene: TRBD2
len: 15
abundance: few
j_gene: TRBJ2-1
CDR3aa: CASSLVAGGRNEQFF
CDR3nt: TGTGCCAGCAGCTTGGTCGCGGGGGGGCGGAATGAGCAGTTCTTC

v_gene: TRBV9
d_gene: NA
len: 16
abundance: NA
j_gene: TRBJ2-3
CDR3aa: CASSVAAGYSTDTQYF
CDR3nt: TGTGCCAGCAGCGTAGCTGCAGGATATAGCACAGATACGCAGTATTTT

v_gene: TRBV19
d_gene: NA
len: 15
abundance: NA
j_gene: TRBJ2-1
CDR3aa: CASSMGRRSYNEQFF
CDR3nt: TGTGCCAGTTCCATGGGGAGACGCTCCTACAATGAGCAGTTCTTC

v_gene: TRBV19
d_gene: TRBD1
len: 17
abundance: NA
j_gene: TRBJ1-5
CDR3aa: CASSIGDRSFSNQPQHF
CDR3nt: TGTGCCAGTAGTATTGGGGACAGAAGCTTCAGCAATCAGCCCCAGCATTTT

v_gene: TRBV5-1
d_gene: TRBD1
len: 16
abundance: NA
j_gene: TRBJ2-4
CDR3aa: CASSPLTGVAKNIQYF
CDR3nt: TGCGCCAGCAGCCCACTAACAGGGGTAGCCAAAAACATTCAGTACTTC

v_gene: TRBV7-9
d_gene: TRBD2
len: 16
abundance: NA
j_gene: TRBJ2-6
CDR3aa: CASSLVGGGRANVLTF
CDR3nt: TGTGCCAGCAGCTTAGTGGGGGGGGGACGGGCCAACGTCCTGACTTTC

v_gene: TRBV5-1
d_gene: NA
len: 15
abundance: NA
j_gene: TRBJ2-2
CDR3aa: CASSWTGANTGELFF
CDR3nt: TGCGCCAGCAGCTGGACGGGAGCGAACACCGGGGAGCTGTTTTTT

v_gene: TRBV4-1
d_gene: NA
len: 14
abundance: NA
j_gene: TRBJ2-5
CDR3aa: CASSQGRIDETQYF
CDR3nt: TGCGCCAGCAGCCAGGGCCGTATCGACGAGACCCAGTACTTC

v_gene: TRBV5-6
d_gene: NA
len: 14
abundance: NA
j_gene: TRBJ2-5
CDR3aa: CASSTGIAQETQYF
CDR3nt: TGTGCCAGCAGTACAGGGATCGCCCAAGAGACCCAGTACTTC

v_gene: TRBV4-1
d_gene: TRBD2
len: 15
abundance: NA
j_gene: TRBJ2-5
CDR3aa: CASSPLAGGVETQYF
CDR3nt: TGCGCCAGCAGCCCACTAGCGGGGGGTGTAGAGACCCAGTACTTC

v_gene: TRBV12-1
d_gene: NA
len: 15
abundance: NA
j_gene: TRBJ1-1
CDR3aa: CASSSPPLWRTEAFF
CDR3nt: TGTGCCAGCAGCTCACCCCCATTATGGCGGACTGAAGCTTTCTTT

v_gene: TRBV13
d_gene: NA
len: 13
abundance: NA
j_gene: TRBJ1-2
CDR3aa: CASSILRGYGYTF
CDR3nt: TGTGCCAGCAGCATACTAAGGGGCTATGGCTACACCTTC

v_gene: TRBV5-4
d_gene: TRBD1
len: 18
abundance: NA
j_gene: TRBJ1-3
CDR3aa: CASSLAGTGHLSGNTIYF
CDR3nt: TGTGCCAGCAGCTTGGCCGGGACAGGGCACCTCTCTGGAAACACCATATATTTT

v_gene: TRBV7-9
d_gene: TRBD1
len: 17
abundance: NA
j_gene: TRBJ1-1
CDR3aa: CASSLGSPDRGSKEAFF
CDR3nt: TGTGCCAGCAGCTTAGGATCCCCCGACAGGGGTAGTAAAGAAGCTTTCTTT

v_gene: TRBV10-1
d_gene: TRBD1
len: 16
abundance: few
j_gene: TRBJ2-5
CDR3aa: CASSVSRQGNLETQYF
CDR3nt: TGCGCCAGCAGTGTCTCCAGACAGGGGAACTTGGAGACCCAGTACTTC

v_gene: TRBV2
d_gene: NA
len: 15
abundance: NA
j_gene: TRBJ1-4
CDR3aa: CASSEGGGPNEKLFF
CDR3nt: TGTGCCAGCAGTGAGGGCGGAGGCCCTAATGAAAAACTGTTTTTT

v_gene: TRBV29-1
d_gene: NA
len: 12
abundance: NA
j_gene: TRBJ1-1
CDR3aa: CSVEMGAKGAFF
CDR3nt: TGCAGCGTTGAAATGGGGGCAAAAGGGGCTTTCTTT

v_gene: TRBV7-9
d_gene: NA
len: 12
abundance: NA
j_gene: TRBJ2-3
CDR3aa: CASSLPEDTQYF
CDR3nt: TGTGCCAGCAGCTTACCCGAGGATACGCAGTATTTT

v_gene: TRBV6-5
d_gene: TRBD1
len: 15
abundance: once
j_gene: TRBJ1-2
CDR3aa: CASIKTTGGWYGYTF
CDR3nt: TGTGCCAGCATCAAAACGACAGGGGGCTGGTATGGCTACACCTTC

v_gene: TRBV9
d_gene: NA
len: 14
abundance: NA
j_gene: TRBJ2-1
CDR3aa: CASSPGGTANEQFF
CDR3nt: TGTGCCAGCAGCCCGGGGGGGACAGCCAATGAGCAGTTCTTC

v_gene: TRBV5-1
d_gene: NA
len: 14
abundance: NA
j_gene: TRBJ1-6
CDR3aa: CASSAGSYNSPLHF
CDR3nt: TGCGCCAGCAGCGCCGGGAGCTATAATTCACCCCTCCACTTT

v_gene: TRBV5-8
d_gene: TRBD2
len: 17
abundance: NA
j_gene: TRBJ2-3
CDR3aa: CASSSQLSSGGLDTQYF
CDR3nt: TGTGCCAGCAGCTCCCAACTCTCTAGCGGGGGTTTAGATACGCAGTATTTT

v_gene: TRBV29-1
d_gene: NA
len: 18
abundance: few
j_gene: TRBJ2-1
CDR3aa: CSVERSGLGLTIYNEQFF
CDR3nt: TGCAGCGTTGAAAGGTCGGGACTGGGGCTGACCATATACAATGAGCAGTTCTTC

v_gene: TRBV18
d_gene: TRBD1
len: 14
abundance: NA
j_gene: TRBJ1-6
CDR3aa: CASSPSRGNSPLHF
CDR3nt: TGTGCCAGCTCACCGTCCAGGGGGAATTCACCCCTCCACTTT

v_gene: TRBV5-1
d_gene: NA
len: 13
abundance: NA
j_gene: TRBJ2-3
CDR3aa: CASSSGGVNTQYF
CDR3nt: TGCGCCAGCAGCAGCGGCGGGGTCAATACGCAGTATTTT

v_gene: TRBV5-1
d_gene: NA
len: 16
abundance: NA
j_gene: TRBJ2-5
CDR3aa: CASSLPPQGGQETQYF
CDR3nt: TGCGCCAGCAGCTTGCCCCCACAGGGCGGGCAAGAGACCCAGTACTTC

v_gene: TRBV6-4
d_gene: NA
len: 13
abundance: many
j_gene: TRBJ2-2
CDR3aa: CAPQGGPTGELFF
CDR3nt: TGTGCCCCACAGGGGGGGCCCACCGGGGAGCTGTTTTTT

v_gene: TRBV15
d_gene: TRBD1
len: 15
abundance: NA
j_gene: TRBJ1-2
CDR3aa: CATSENRGVSYGYTF
CDR3nt: TGTGCCACCAGCGAAAACAGGGGTGTGAGCTATGGCTACACCTTC

v_gene: TRBV2
d_gene: TRBD1
len: 15
abundance: NA
j_gene: TRBJ2-5
CDR3aa: CASSSDRGGKETQYF
CDR3nt: TGTGCCAGCAGTTCTGACAGGGGGGGCAAAGAGACCCAGTACTTC

v_gene: TRBV7-2
d_gene: NA
len: 14
abundance: NA
j_gene: TRBJ2-3
CDR3aa: CASSFVAPPDTQYF
CDR3nt: TGTGCCAGCAGCTTTGTGGCCCCCCCAGATACGCAGTATTTT

v_gene: TRBV2
d_gene: NA
len: 14
abundance: few
j_gene: TRBJ1-5
CDR3aa: CASSPNTKNQPQHF
CDR3nt: TGTGCCTCCAGTCCCAATACGAAAAATCAGCCCCAGCATTTT

v_gene: TRBV4-1
d_gene: NA
len: 16
abundance: NA
j_gene: TRBJ2-5
CDR3aa: CASSQDFVQAVETQYF
CDR3nt: TGCGCCAGCAGCCAAGATTTTGTACAGGCGGTGGAGACCCAGTACTTC

v_gene: TRBV2
d_gene: TRBD1
len: 14
abundance: NA
j_gene: TRBJ1-6
CDR3aa: CATSEGQADSPLHF
CDR3nt: TGTGCCACCAGTGAGGGACAGGCGGATTCACCCCTCCACTTT

v_gene: TRBV5-1
d_gene: NA
len: 14
abundance: NA
j_gene: TRBJ1-3
CDR3aa: CASSSGYSGNTIYF
CDR3nt: TGCGCCAGCAGCTCGGGATACTCTGGAAACACCATATATTTT

v_gene: TRBV15
d_gene: NA
len: 12
abundance: once
j_gene: TRBJ1-5
CDR3aa: CATSWGNQPQHF
CDR3nt: TGTGCCACCAGCTGGGGCAACCAGCCCCAGCATTTT

v_gene: TRBV25-1
d_gene: TRBD1
len: 14
abundance: NA
j_gene: TRBJ2-7
CDR3aa: CASSEWNRGREQYF
CDR3nt: TGTGCCAGCAGTGAATGGAACAGGGGGCGTGAGCAGTACTTC

v_gene: TRBV30
d_gene: TRBD2
len: 14
abundance: NA
j_gene: TRBJ2-1
CDR3aa: CAFVAGGSYNEQFF
CDR3nt: TGTGCCTTCGTAGCGGGGGGCTCCTACAATGAGCAGTTCTTC

v_gene: TRBV7-2
d_gene: NA
len: 16
abundance: NA
j_gene: TRBJ2-1
CDR3aa: CASSSQGGWGDNEQFF
CDR3nt: TGTGCCAGCAGCTCCCAGGGAGGATGGGGGGACAATGAGCAGTTCTTC

v_gene: TRBV19
d_gene: TRBD1
len: 14
abundance: NA
j_gene: TRBJ1-4
CDR3aa: CASTGTVEGGKLFF
CDR3nt: TGTGCCAGTACCGGGACAGTGGAGGGTGGAAAACTGTTTTTT

v_gene: TRBV5-1
d_gene: NA
len: 14
abundance: NA
j_gene: TRBJ1-2
CDR3aa: CASSPEAGVSGYTF
CDR3nt: TGCGCCAGCAGCCCCGAGGCCGGGGTAAGTGGCTACACCTTC

v_gene: TRBV6-6
d_gene: NA
len: 12
abundance: NA
j_gene: TRBJ1-1
CDR3aa: CASFQGYTEAFF
CDR3nt: TGTGCCAGCTTTCAGGGGTATACTGAAGCTTTCTTT

v_gene: TRBV5-6
d_gene: NA
len: 16
abundance: NA
j_gene: TRBJ1-1
CDR3aa: CASSLVGGGLNTEAFF
CDR3nt: TGTGCCAGCAGCTTGGTAGGAGGAGGCTTGAACACTGAAGCTTTCTTT

v_gene: TRBV6-4
d_gene: TRBD1
len: 14
abundance: NA
j_gene: TRBJ1-6
CDR3aa: CASRADRGNSPLHF
CDR3nt: TGTGCCAGCAGGGCTGACAGGGGTAATTCACCCCTCCACTTT

v_gene: TRBV7-9
d_gene: NA
len: 16
abundance: once
j_gene: TRBJ1-4
CDR3aa: CASSLEIWAREGKLFF
CDR3nt: TGTGCCAGCAGCTTAGAAATCTGGGCCAGGGAAGGAAAACTGTTTTTT

v_gene: TRBV7-9
d_gene: TRBD1
len: 18
abundance: NA
j_gene: TRBJ1-4
CDR3aa: CSSSLPRGQPGANEKLFF
CDR3nt: TGTTCCAGCAGCCTACCACGGGGACAGCCGGGGGCTAATGAAAAACTGTTTTTT

v_gene: TRBV7-6
d_gene: NA
len: 12
abundance: once
j_gene: TRBJ2-3
CDR3aa: CASSPGRGTQYF
CDR3nt: TGTGCCAGCAGCCCGGGTAGGGGTACGCAGTATTTT

v_gene: TRBV27
d_gene: NA
len: 16
abundance: once
j_gene: TRBJ2-2
CDR3aa: CASISSGEGKSGELFF
CDR3nt: TGTGCCAGCATTTCATCAGGGGAAGGGAAGTCCGGGGAGCTGTTTTTT

v_gene: TRBV5-1
d_gene: NA
len: 17
abundance: NA
j_gene: TRBJ1-1
CDR3aa: CASSLALGQRLNTEAFF
CDR3nt: TGCGCCAGCAGCTTGGCCTTAGGACAGAGGTTGAACACTGAAGCTTTCTTT

v_gene: TRBV27
d_gene: TRBD1
len: 16
abundance: NA
j_gene: TRBJ1-2
CDR3aa: CASSLSGGQGRAGYTF
CDR3nt: TGTGCCAGCAGTTTATCTGGCGGACAGGGAAGGGCTGGCTACACCTTC